These T cell receptor beta chains were read from a single sample in a study of cytomegalovirus exposure and HLA in healthy donors. Repertoires were generated with immunoSEQ multiplex PCR, while TCRdb's copy carries only in-frame clones and drops some. Here the sample spans over 75,000 clones, roughly 78% being singletons. The sample was PBMCs. The receptor source for this set is an older woman in good health and CMV-seronegative. CDR3s include the opening cysteine and the closing phenylalanine or tryptophan. A D gene is named only where the DNA matches it firmly. Only part of the rows carry a size: once, few, many, or a class if the clone is expanded.

j_gene | v_gene | d_gene | abundance | CDR3aa | CDR3nt
TRBJ2-7 | TRBV6-6 | TRBD1 | NA | CASSYLTGGAYEQYF | TGTGCCAGCAGTTACTTGACAGGGGGTGCATACGAGCAGTACTTC
TRBJ1-2 | TRBV5-6 | TRBD1 | NA | CASSLGTQGQGADYGYTF | TGTGCCAGCAGCTTGGGGACTCAGGGACAGGGGGCTGACTATGGCTACACCTTC
TRBJ2-5 | TRBV11-2 | NA | NA | CASSLDLQQETQYF | TGTGCCAGCAGCTTAGATCTGCAGCAAGAGACCCAGTACTTC
TRBJ2-2 | TRBV7-2 | NA | NA | CASTPRVTGELFF | TGTGCCAGCACCCCCCGGGTGACCGGGGAGCTGTTTTTT
TRBJ2-3 | TRBV30 | TRBD1 | NA | CAWSVGTGFTDTQYF | TGTGCCTGGAGTGTAGGGACAGGGTTCACAGATACGCAGTATTTT
TRBJ1-2 | TRBV5-1 | NA | once | CASSLGQNHGYTF | TGCGCCAGCAGCTTGGGGCAGAATCATGGCTACACCTTC
TRBJ2-7 | TRBV5-4 | TRBD1 | NA | CASSFDRGSYEQYF | TGTGCCAGCAGCTTTGACAGGGGGTCCTACGAGCAGTACTTC
TRBJ1-2 | TRBV10-3 | TRBD1 | few | CAISTAGTGVNYGYTF | TGTGCCATCAGTACAGCCGGGACAGGGGTTAACTATGGCTACACCTTC
TRBJ1-1 | TRBV19 | TRBD1 | NA | CASSIVAGQGFSEAFF | TGTGCCAGTAGTATAGTGGCGGGACAGGGGTTTTCCGAAGCTTTCTTT
TRBJ2-7 | TRBV6-1 | TRBD1 | NA | CASSEWAGGASYEQYF | TGTGCCAGCAGCGAATGGGCAGGGGGTGCCTCCTACGAGCAGTACTTC
TRBJ2-1 | TRBV29-1 | TRBD2 | NA | CSVGHGGGYNEQFF | TGCAGCGTTGGCCACGGGGGGGGCTACAATGAGCAGTTCTTC
TRBJ2-2 | TRBV10-3 | TRBD1 | once | CAISGTANTGELFF | TGTGCCATCAGCGGGACAGCGAACACCGGGGAGCTGTTTTTT
TRBJ2-3 | TRBV19 | NA | NA | CASSMYGNTARDTQYF | TGTGCCAGTAGTATGTACGGGAACACCGCTCGGGATACGCAGTATTTT
TRBJ2-1 | TRBV15 | NA | NA | CATSRSTGFSYNEQFF | TGTGCCACCAGCCGATCAACAGGGTTTAGCTACAATGAGCAGTTCTTC
TRBJ2-6 | TRBV6-5 | NA | NA | CASSFFRAGANVLTF | TGTGCCAGCAGTTTTTTCAGGGCTGGGGCCAACGTCCTGACTTTC
TRBJ2-5 | TRBV2 | NA | NA | CASSELAGGGETQYF | TGTGCCAGCAGTGAACTGGCTGGGGGCGGAGAGACCCAGTACTTC
TRBJ2-5 | TRBV9 | NA | NA | CASSVVAGLTETQYF | TGTGCCAGCAGCGTAGTCGCAGGGCTTACGGAGACCCAGTACTTC
TRBJ1-1 | TRBV29-1 | NA | NA | CSDQQGGDTEAFF | TGCAGCGACCAACAGGGAGGGGACACTGAAGCTTTCTTT